This T cell receptor (beta chain) stems from a study of T-cell memory formation after mild COVID-19. The study, taken as a whole, reports: Clones shrinking between day 15 and 85 showed a balanced CD4/CD8 split, and those that grew later tilted toward CD4+.

This clonotype was observed at least ten times. Its antigen is not identified. TCRdb recomputed calls from the 5' RACE reads with MiXCR, one row per CDR3 protein. The data hold 380,000 or so distinct CDR3 sequences, with around an eighth observed a single time. Sequencing was performed on PBMCs or a T cell subset sorted from them (not recorded which). The receptor was isolated from a young man who had mild COVID-19 (a few samples of this study predate the infection). Cell type and time point are not known.

CDR3 DNA sequence: TGTGCCAGCAGCTTAGGGACGGACTATGGCTACACCTTC. This encodes CASSLGTDYGYTF. The chain has TRBV7-2 and TRBJ1-2; D not resolved. Trimming stripped 1 base from V and 3 bases from J, with 6 bases between. This CDR3 is 13 amino acids long. CDR1 and CDR2 from the germline V gene are SGHTA and FQGNSA. Based on the CDR3 plus reference TRBV7-2 and TRBJ1-2, the full variable domain is GAGVSQSPSNKVTEKGKDVELRCDPISGHTALYWYRQSLGQGLEFLIYFQGNSAPDKSGLPSDRFSAERTGGSVSTLTIQRTQQEDSAVYLCASSLGTDYGYTFGSGTRLTVV.